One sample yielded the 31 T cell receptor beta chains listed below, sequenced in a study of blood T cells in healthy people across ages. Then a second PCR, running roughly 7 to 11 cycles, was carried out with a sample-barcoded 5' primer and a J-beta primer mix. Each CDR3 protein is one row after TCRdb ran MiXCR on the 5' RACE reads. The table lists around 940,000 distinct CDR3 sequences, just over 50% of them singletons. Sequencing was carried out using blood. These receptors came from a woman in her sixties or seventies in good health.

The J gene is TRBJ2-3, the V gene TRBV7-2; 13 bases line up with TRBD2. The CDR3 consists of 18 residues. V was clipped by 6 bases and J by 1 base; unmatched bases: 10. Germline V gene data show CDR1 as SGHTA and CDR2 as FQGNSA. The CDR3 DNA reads TGTGCCAGCAGGAAAATCCGGACTAGCGGGAGCCGCACAGATACGCAGTATTTT. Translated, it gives CASRKIRTSGSRTDTQYF.

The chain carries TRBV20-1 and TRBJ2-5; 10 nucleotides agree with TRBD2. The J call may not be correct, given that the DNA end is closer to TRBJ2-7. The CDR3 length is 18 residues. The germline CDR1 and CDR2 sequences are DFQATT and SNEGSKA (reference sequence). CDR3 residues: CSARDGGPSGSVTYEQYF. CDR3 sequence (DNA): TGCAGTGCTAGAGATGGGGGGCCTAGCGGGAGTGTCACCTACGAGCAGTACTTC.

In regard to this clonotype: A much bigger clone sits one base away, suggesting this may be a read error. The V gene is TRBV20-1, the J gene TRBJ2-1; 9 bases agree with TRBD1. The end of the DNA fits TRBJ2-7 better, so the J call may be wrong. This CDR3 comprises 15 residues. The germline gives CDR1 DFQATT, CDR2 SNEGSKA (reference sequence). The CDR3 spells CSARTGEGSYNEQYF. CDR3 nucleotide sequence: TGCAGTGCCAGGACAGGGGAAGGTTCCTACAATGAGCAGTACTTC.

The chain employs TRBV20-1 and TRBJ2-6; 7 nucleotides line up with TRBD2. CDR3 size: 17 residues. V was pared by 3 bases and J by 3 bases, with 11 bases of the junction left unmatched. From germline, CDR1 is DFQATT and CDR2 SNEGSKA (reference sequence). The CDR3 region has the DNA TGCAGTGCTAGCAGTTTGGCGGGAGTTGATGGGGCCAACGTCCTGACTTTC. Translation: CSASSLAGVDGANVLTF.

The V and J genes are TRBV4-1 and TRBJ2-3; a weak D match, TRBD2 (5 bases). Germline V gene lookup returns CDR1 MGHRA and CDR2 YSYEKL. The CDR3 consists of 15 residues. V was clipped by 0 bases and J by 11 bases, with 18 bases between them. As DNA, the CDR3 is TGCGCCAGCAGCCAAGATGTCAGGATCGGGAATATGCAGTATTTT. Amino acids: CASSQDVRIGNMQYF.

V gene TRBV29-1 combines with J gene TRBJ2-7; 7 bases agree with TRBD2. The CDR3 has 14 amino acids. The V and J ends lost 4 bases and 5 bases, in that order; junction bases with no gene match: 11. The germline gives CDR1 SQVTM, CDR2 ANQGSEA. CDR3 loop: CSVAISGTFNEQYF. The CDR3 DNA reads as TGCAGCGTTGCCATCAGCGGGACTTTCAACGAGCAGTACTTC.

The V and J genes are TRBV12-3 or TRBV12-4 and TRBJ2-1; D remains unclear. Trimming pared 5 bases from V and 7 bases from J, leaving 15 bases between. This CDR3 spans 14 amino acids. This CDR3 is CASSPIGSPNEQFF. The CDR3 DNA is TGTGCCAGCAGTCCGATAGGATCCCCTAATGAGCAGTTCTTC.

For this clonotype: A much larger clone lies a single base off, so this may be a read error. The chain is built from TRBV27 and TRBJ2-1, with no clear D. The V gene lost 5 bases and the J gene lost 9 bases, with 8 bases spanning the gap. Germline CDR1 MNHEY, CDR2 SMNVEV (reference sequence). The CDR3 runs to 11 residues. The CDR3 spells CASSTFSEQFF. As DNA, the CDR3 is TGTGCCAGCAGTACGTTCAGTGAGCAGTTCTTC.

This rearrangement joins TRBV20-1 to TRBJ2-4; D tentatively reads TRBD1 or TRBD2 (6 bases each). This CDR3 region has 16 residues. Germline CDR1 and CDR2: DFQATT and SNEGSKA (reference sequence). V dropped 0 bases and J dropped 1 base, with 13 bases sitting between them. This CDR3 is CSARDTGAWAKNIQYF. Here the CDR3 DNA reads TGCAGTGCTAGAGACACGGGGGCTTGGGCCAAAAACATTCAGTACTTC.

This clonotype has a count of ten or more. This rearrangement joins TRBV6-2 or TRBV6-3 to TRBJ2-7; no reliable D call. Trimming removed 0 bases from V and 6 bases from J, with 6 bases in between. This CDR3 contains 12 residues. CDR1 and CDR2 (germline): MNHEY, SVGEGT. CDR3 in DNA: TGTGCCAGCAGTTACTCGGTGGGCGAGCAGTACTTC. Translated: CASSYSVGEQYF.

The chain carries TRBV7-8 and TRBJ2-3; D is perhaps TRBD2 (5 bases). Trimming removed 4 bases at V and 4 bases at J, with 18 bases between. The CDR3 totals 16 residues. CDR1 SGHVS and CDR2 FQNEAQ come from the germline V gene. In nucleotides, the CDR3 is TGTGCCAGCAGCTCCCCCCTCAATACACTAGCAGATACGCAGTATTTT. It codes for CASSSPLNTLADTQYF.

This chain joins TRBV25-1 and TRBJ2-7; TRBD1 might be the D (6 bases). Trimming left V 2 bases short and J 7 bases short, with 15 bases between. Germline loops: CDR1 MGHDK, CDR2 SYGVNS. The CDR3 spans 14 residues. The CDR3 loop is CASSEGTGYNEQYF. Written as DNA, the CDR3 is TGTGCCAGCAGTGAAGGCACAGGGTACAATGAGCAGTACTTC.

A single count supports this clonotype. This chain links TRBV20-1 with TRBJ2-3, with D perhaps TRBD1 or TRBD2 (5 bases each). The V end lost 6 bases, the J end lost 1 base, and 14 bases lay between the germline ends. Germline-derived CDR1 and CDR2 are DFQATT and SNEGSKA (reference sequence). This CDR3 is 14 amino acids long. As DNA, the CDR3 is TGCAGTGCAAGATGGGGGTTTGGCACAGATACGCAGTATTTT. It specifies CSARWGFGTDTQYF.

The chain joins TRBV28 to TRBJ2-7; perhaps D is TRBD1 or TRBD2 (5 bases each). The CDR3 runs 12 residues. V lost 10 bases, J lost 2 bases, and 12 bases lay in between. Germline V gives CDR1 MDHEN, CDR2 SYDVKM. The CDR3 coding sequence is TGTGCCACCGAACGGGGACCCTACGAGCAGTACTTC. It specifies CATERGPYEQYF.

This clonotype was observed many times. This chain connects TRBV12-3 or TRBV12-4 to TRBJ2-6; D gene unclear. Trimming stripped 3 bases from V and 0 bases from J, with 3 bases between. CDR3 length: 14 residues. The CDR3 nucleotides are TGTGCCAGCAGTTTGGTCTCTGGGGCCAACGTCCTGACTTTC. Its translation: CASSLVSGANVLTF.

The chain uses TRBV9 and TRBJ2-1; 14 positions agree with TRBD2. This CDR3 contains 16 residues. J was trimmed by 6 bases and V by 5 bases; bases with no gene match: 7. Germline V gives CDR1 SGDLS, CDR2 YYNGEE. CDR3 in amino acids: CASSSTGTSGGNEQFF. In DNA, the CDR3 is TGTGCCAGCAGTTCAACCGGGACTAGCGGGGGCAATGAGCAGTTCTTC. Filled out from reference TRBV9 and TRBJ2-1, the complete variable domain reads DSGVTQTPKHLITATGQRVTLRCSPRSGDLSVYWYQQSLDQGLQFLIQYYNGEERAKGNILERFSAQQFPDLHSELNLSSLELGDSALYFCASSSTGTSGGNEQFFGPGTRLTVL.

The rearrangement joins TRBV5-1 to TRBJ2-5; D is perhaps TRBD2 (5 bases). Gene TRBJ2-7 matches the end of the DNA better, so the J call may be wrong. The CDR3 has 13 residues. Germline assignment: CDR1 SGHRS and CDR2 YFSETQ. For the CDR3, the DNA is TGCGCCAGCAGCTCCTGGAGCGGATACGAGCAGTACTTC. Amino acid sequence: CASSSWSGYEQYF.

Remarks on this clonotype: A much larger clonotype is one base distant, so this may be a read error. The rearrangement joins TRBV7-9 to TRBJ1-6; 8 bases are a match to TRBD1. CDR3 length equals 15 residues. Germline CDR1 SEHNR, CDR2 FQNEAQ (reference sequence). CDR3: CAYDRGGSYNSPLHF. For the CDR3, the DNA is TGTGCTTATGACAGGGGCGGGTCCTATAATTCACCCCTCCACTTT.

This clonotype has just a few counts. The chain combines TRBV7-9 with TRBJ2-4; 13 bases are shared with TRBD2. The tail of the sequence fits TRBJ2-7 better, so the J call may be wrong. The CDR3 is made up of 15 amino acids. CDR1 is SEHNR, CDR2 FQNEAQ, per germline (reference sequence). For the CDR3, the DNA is TGTGCCAGCAGCCAGGGACTAGCGGGAATAGACGAGCAGTACTTC. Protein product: CASSQGLAGIDEQYF.

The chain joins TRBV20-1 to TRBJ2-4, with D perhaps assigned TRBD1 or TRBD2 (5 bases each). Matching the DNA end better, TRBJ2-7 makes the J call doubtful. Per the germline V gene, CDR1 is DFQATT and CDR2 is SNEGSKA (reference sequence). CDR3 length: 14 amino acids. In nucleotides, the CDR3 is TGCAGTGCTAGAGATAAGACGGGACCCTACGAGCAGTACTTC. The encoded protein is CSARDKTGPYEQYF.

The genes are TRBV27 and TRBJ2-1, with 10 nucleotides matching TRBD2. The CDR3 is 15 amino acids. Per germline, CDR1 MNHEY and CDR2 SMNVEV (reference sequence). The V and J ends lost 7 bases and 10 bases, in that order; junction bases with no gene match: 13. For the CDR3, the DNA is TGTGCCAGCACCCACCCGGCTAGCGGGAGTCGCGAGCAGTTCTTC. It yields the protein CASTHPASGSREQFF.

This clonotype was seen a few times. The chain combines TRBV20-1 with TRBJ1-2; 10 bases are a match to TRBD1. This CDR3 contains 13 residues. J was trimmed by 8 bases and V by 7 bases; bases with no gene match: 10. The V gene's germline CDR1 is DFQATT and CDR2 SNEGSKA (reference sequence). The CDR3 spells CSVPGQGFYGYTF. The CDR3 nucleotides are TGCAGTGTCCCGGGACAGGGGTTTTACGGCTACACCTTC.

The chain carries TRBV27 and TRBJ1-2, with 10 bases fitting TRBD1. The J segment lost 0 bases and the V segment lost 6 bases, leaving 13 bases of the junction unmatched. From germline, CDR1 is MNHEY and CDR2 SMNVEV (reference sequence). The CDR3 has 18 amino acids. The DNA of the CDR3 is TGTGCCAGCAGACGACAGGGGGCGTCTCCAATCTCTAACTATGGCTACACCTTC. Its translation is CASRRQGASPISNYGYTF.

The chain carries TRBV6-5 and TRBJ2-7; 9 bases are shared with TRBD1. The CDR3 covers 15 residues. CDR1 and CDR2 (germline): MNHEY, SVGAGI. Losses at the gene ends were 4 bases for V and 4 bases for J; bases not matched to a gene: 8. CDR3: CASSSPRTGVYEQYF. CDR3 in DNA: TGTGCCAGCAGTTCCCCTAGGACAGGGGTATACGAGCAGTACTTC.

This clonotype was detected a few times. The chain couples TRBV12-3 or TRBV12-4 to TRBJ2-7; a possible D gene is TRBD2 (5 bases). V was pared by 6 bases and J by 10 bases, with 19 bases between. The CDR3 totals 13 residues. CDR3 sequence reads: CASSPVFGEPQYF. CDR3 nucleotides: TGTGCCAGCAGCCCAGTTTTTGGGGAGCCCCAGTACTTC.

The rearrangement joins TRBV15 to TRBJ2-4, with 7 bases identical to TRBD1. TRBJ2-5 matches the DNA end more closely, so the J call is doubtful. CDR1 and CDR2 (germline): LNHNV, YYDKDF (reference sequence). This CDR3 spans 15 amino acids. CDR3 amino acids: CATSRDFGTEETQYF. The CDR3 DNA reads TGTGCCACCAGCAGAGATTTCGGGACAGAAGAGACCCAGTACTTC.

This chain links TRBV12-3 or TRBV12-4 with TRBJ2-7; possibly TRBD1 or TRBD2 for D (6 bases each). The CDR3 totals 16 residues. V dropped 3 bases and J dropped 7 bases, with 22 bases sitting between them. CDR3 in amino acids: CASSFGGRGAGYEQYF. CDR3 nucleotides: TGTGCCAGCAGTTTTGGGGGAAGGGGGGCGGGCTATGAGCAGTACTTC.

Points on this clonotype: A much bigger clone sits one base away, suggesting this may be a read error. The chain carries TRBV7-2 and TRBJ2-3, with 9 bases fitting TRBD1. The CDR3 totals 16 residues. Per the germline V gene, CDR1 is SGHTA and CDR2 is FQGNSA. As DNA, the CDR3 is TGTGCCAGCAGCACGCACGGGACAGGGCCTACAGATATGCAGTATTTT. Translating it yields CASSTHGTGPTDMQYF.

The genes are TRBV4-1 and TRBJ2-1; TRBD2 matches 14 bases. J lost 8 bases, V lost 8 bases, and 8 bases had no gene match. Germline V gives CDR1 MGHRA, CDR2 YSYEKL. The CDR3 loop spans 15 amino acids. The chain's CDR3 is CASGGGLAGAYEQFF. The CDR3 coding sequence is TGCGCCAGCGGGGGGGGACTAGCGGGAGCCTATGAGCAGTTCTTC.

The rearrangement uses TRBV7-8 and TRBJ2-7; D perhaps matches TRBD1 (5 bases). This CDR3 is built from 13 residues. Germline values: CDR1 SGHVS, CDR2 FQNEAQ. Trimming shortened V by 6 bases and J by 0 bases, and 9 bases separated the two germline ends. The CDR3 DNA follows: TGTGCCAGCAGGCTGACAGTCTCCTACGAGCAGTACTTC. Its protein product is CASRLTVSYEQYF.

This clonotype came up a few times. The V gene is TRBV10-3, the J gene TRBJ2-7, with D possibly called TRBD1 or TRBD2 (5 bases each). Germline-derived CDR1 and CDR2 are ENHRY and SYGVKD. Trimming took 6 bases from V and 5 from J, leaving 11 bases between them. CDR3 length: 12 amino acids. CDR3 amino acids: CAISSGAHEQYF. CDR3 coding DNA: TGTGCCATCAGCTCCGGGGCCCACGAGCAGTACTTC.